The 3 T cell receptor beta chains below were found in one sample sequenced in a study of CD8 T cells in ankylosing spondylitis. Points from the study as a whole: Blood of patients with ankylosing spondylitis appeared to be characterized by a TCR beta motif of several highly homologous variants.

The antigens for these receptors are not known. Using its own MiXCR run on the 5' RACE reads, TCRdb lists one record per CDR3 protein. This sample has more than 650,000 distinct CDR3 sequences, with over 9.5% found just once. Sequencing used blood, either unsorted or a sorted T cell fraction (not recorded which). These receptors were taken from a male donor with ankylosing spondylitis.

The rearrangement uses TRBV28 and TRBJ1-4; 8 bases are a match to TRBD1. The V segment lost 8 bases and the J segment 7 bases; nucleotides outside the gene matches: 6. The CDR3 is 13 residues long. Germline V gene data show CDR1 as MDHEN and CDR2 as SYDVKM. The CDR3 nucleotides read TGTGCCAGCCGGGACAGGCCGTCTGAAAAACTGTTTTTT. Translating gives CASRDRPSEKLFF.

This clonotype was seen only a few times. The chain couples TRBV6-1 to TRBJ2-3; D is uncertain. CDR1 and CDR2 from the germline V gene are MNHNS and SASEGT. The CDR3 has 14 amino acids. V was pared by 6 bases and J by 1 base, with 11 bases between. This chain's CDR3 is CASSVDLRTDTQYF. CDR3 DNA: TGTGCCAGCAGCGTCGATCTTCGCACAGATACGCAGTATTTT.

This clonotype was seen a few times. This chain uses TRBV10-3 with TRBJ2-7; the match to TRBD1 covers 11 bases. With V trimmed by 5 bases and J by 7 bases, 7 bases remained unmatched. Germline V lookup: CDR1 ENHRY, CDR2 SYGVKD. This CDR3 comprises 14 residues. CDR3: CAISIGQGAREQYF. CDR3 DNA sequence: TGTGCCATCAGTATAGGACAGGGGGCCCGGGAGCAGTACTTC.